The text below deals with one T cell receptor (beta chain). Method: immunoSEQ multiplex PCR; TCRdb's copy keeps in-frame clones and lacks some. The table records 55,000 to 70,000 clones, less than 90% of them present only once. This specimen comes from a study of OX40 agonist ivuxolimab in advanced cancers. Trimming pared 1 base from V and 5 bases from J, leaving 20 bases between. CDR1 MNHEY and CDR2 SMNVEV come from the germline V gene (reference sequence). The CDR3 has 18 residues. The rearrangement links TRBV27 to TRBJ2-2; the D gene is possibly TRBD2 (6 bases). The sample consisted of CD4+ or CD8+ T cells sorted from blood, taken in a trial of the OX40 agonist ivuxolimab. The TCR comes from an adult with an advanced solid tumor such as melanoma, head and neck, liver or kidney cancer. CDR3 protein: CASSLLTANAGITGELFF. CDR3 coding DNA: TGTGCCAGCAGTTTATTAACAGCCAATGCGGGGATTACCGGGGAGCTGTTTTTT.